This T cell receptor beta chain was sequenced in a study of blood T cell repertoires in COVID-19. Study context: Acute and convalescent COVID-19 specimens originated in the United States, Italy and Spain.

The CDR3 is 17 amino acids. Trimming took 0 bases from V and 5 from J; bases not matched to a gene: 7. Germline loops: CDR1 SGHRS, CDR2 YFSETQ. Source study methods: Estimation of nucleated cell counts relied on the amplification of reference gene primers. Measured with immunoSEQ multiplex PCR; TCRdb has only the in-frame clones, and not every one. That table supplies the V and J calls and clone size; D and trimming were determined from the DNA. The profile covers tens of thousands of clones, with roughly 84% appearing a single time and approximately 1.6% taken by the ten largest. Followed over time, Seattle patients had been enrolled while infection was active.

This chain links TRBV5-1 with TRBJ2-3, with TRBD2 matching over 12 bases. Sequencing input: peripheral blood. The clonotype was recovered from a man between 60 and 70 years old with COVID-19, enrolled during active disease. CDR3 in DNA: TGCGCCAGCAGCTTGGCCCTAGCGGGAGGGCCTCAAGATACGCAGTATTTT. It codes for CASSLALAGGPQDTQYF. The full variable domain, with the rest looked up from reference TRBV5-1 and TRBJ2-3, is KAGVTQTPRYLIKTRGQQVTLSCSPISGHRSVSWYQQTPGQGLQFLFEYFSETQRNKGNFPGRFSGRQFSNSRSEMNVSTLELGDSALYLCASSLALAGGPQDTQYFGPGTRLTVL.